These 16 T cell receptor beta chains came from one sample sequenced in a study of long-term antiretroviral therapy in people with HIV. They ran version v3.0 of the immunoSEQ assay at survey level. Repertoires were generated with immunoSEQ multiplex PCR, while TCRdb's copy carries only in-frame clones and drops some. The profile covers more than 25,000 clones, with approximately 93% appearing a single time and around 4.2% taken by the ten largest. The starting material was unsorted PBMCs, obtained 3.1 years after starting antiretroviral therapy. The receptor set was obtained from a man aged 18 to 35 with HIV.

The J gene is TRBJ1-2, the V gene TRBV7-3; possibly TRBD1 for D (5 bases). Trimming removed 1 base from V and 8 bases from J, with 11 bases in between. Germline V gene data show CDR1 as SGHTA and CDR2 as FQGTGA. There are 13 residues in the CDR3. The CDR3 loop reads CASSLSSGKGYTF. DNA for the CDR3: TGTGCCAGCAGCTTAAGTTCAGGGAAAGGCTACACCTTC.

The gene calls are TRBV7-9 and TRBJ2-7; 10 positions agree with TRBD1. Germline V gene lookup returns CDR1 SEHNR and CDR2 FQNEAQ (reference sequence). The CDR3 length is 15 residues. J lost 5 bases, V lost 6 bases, and 10 bases had no gene match. The CDR3 DNA reads as TGTGCCAGCAGTACACCCGGGACAGGGGTCGACGAGCAGTACTTC. This codes for CASSTPGTGVDEQYF.

V gene TRBV5-4 combines with J gene TRBJ2-3; D might be TRBD2 (5 bases). The CDR3 spans 16 residues. The V gene lost 0 bases and the J gene lost 0 bases, with 11 bases spanning the gap. Per the germline V gene, CDR1 is SGHNT and CDR2 is YYREEE (reference sequence). CDR3 DNA: TGTGCCAGCAGCTTGGAGGCGGGTACTAGCACAGATACGCAGTATTTT. This translates into CASSLEAGTSTDTQYF.

V gene TRBV29-1 combines with J gene TRBJ2-1; 7 positions agree with TRBD2. This CDR3 spans 12 amino acids. Germline CDR1 is SQVTM and CDR2 is ANQGSEA. J was trimmed by 7 bases and V by 6 bases; bases with no gene match: 6. The CDR3 DNA follows: TGCAGCGTCCGACTAGCAAGGAATGAGCAGTTCTTC. It specifies CSVRLARNEQFF.

The rearrangement uses TRBV6-1 and TRBJ2-5; 8 positions agree with TRBD1. V dropped 3 bases and J dropped 6; count of bases not matched to a gene: 9. The germline V gene has CDR1 MNHNS and CDR2 SASEGT. The CDR3 runs 15 residues. CDR3 protein: CASSDVPDRVQTQYF. The CDR3 bases are TGTGCCAGCAGTGACGTCCCGGACAGGGTGCAGACCCAGTACTTC.

V is TRBV19 and J is TRBJ1-2; the D gene is possibly TRBD1 (5 bases). Germline V gene data show CDR1 as LNHDA and CDR2 as SQIVND (reference sequence). The CDR3 contains 16 residues. V was shortened by 5 bases and J by 2 bases, with 18 bases between the two germline ends. DNA for the CDR3: TGTGCCAGTAGTTGGGTGCGGGACGCCGCGAACTATGGCTACACCTTC. Residues: CASSWVRDAANYGYTF.

CDR3 protein: CASSLSGGSWSGEQFF. The CDR3 DNA is TGTGCCAGCAGCTTATCGGGCGGGAGCTGGTCGGGCGAGCAGTTCTTC. The gene calls are TRBV7-8 and TRBJ2-1; 7 bases line up with TRBD2. From germline, CDR1 is SGHVS and CDR2 FQNEAQ. V dropped 2 bases and J dropped 10; count of bases not matched to a gene: 14. CDR3 size: 16 residues.

The chain combines TRBV7-9 with TRBJ2-2, with 7 positions matching TRBD1. The CDR3 has 18 residues. Germline CDR1 reads SEHNR; CDR2 reads FQNEAQ (reference sequence). V shed 5 bases, J shed 0 bases, and the junction held 12 bases outside the gene matches. CDR3 residues: CASSPRGQASANTGELFF. DNA for the CDR3: TGTGCCAGCAGCCCCAGAGGACAGGCGAGCGCGAACACCGGGGAGCTGTTTTTT.

The chain couples TRBV10-3 to TRBJ2-2; D possibly corresponds to TRBD2 (5 bases). V was clipped by 2 bases and J by 4 bases, with 11 bases between them. The CDR3 runs 15 residues. CDR1 is ENHRY, CDR2 SYGVKD, per germline. Here the CDR3 DNA reads TGTGCCATCAGTGAGCTTGTTCGGGGCACCGGGGAGCTGTTTTTT. Translation gives CAISELVRGTGELFF.

This chain uses TRBV7-2 with TRBJ2-3; possible D gene TRBD2, 7 bases. The CDR3 totals 15 residues. Trimming left V 0 bases short and J 9 bases short, with 16 bases between. Germline-derived CDR1 and CDR2 are SGHTA and FQGNSA. This CDR3 is CASSLARQGRETQYF. The DNA for the CDR3 is TGTGCCAGCAGCTTAGCGCGTCAGGGGCGGGAGACGCAGTATTTT.

The chain recombines TRBV10-3 with TRBJ1-2; 7 positions agree with TRBD1. This CDR3 is built from 13 residues. The ends lost 7 bases at V and 5 bases at J; junction bases unmatched: 7. Germline CDR1 reads ENHRY; CDR2 reads SYGVKD. The CDR3 here is CAITPGQSYGYTF. The DNA for the CDR3 is TGTGCCATCACACCGGGACAGAGTTATGGCTACACCTTC.

The chain joins TRBV2 to TRBJ2-7, with D tentatively TRBD1 (5 bases). Trimming stripped 6 bases from V and 2 bases from J, with 14 bases between. The CDR3 length is 14 residues. Germline V gives CDR1 SNHLY, CDR2 FYNNEI. The CDR3 coding sequence is TGTGCCAGCAGCGTGGGGCAGGGAACCTACGAGCAGTACTTC. Translation gives CASSVGQGTYEQYF.

The chain employs TRBV7-9 and TRBJ2-1; the D call may be TRBD1 or TRBD2 (5 bases each). This CDR3 is 15 amino acids long. V was pared by 5 bases and J by 6 bases, with 17 bases between. The germline V gene encodes CDR1 SEHNR and CDR2 FQNEAQ (reference sequence). CDR3 sequence: CASSRLRDELNEQFF. The CDR3 DNA sequence: TGTGCCAGCAGCCGACTCCGGGACGAACTCAATGAGCAGTTCTTC.

This clone was found once. CDR3 residues: CASGKGGRNTEAFF. Here the CDR3 DNA reads TGTGCCAGCGGAAAGGGGGGCCGGAACACTGAAGCTTTCTTT. This chain connects TRBV7-9 to TRBJ1-1, with a possible D match to TRBD1 (6 bases). CDR1 SEHNR and CDR2 FQNEAQ come from the germline V gene (reference sequence). Between the trimmed V and J ends, which lost 8 bases and 1 base, there was a span of 14 bases. The CDR3 sequence is 14 residues long.

The V and J genes are TRBV6-5 and TRBJ1-1; D possibly corresponds to TRBD1 (5 bases). Germline V gives CDR1 MNHEY, CDR2 SVGAGI. Trimming shortened V by 2 bases and J by 5 bases, and 9 bases separated the two germline ends. The CDR3 runs to 13 residues. In nucleotides, the CDR3 is TGTGCCAGCAGTTACACGGGGGAAACTGAAGCTTTCTTT. Its translation: CASSYTGETEAFF.

The CDR3 DNA follows: TGTGCCAGCAGCCCCCCTGGTTGGGGGGCGTACAATGAGCAGTTCTTC. This translates into CASSPPGWGAYNEQFF. The gene calls are TRBV9 and TRBJ2-1; D might be TRBD1 or TRBD2, each matching 6 bases. Trimming took 4 bases from V and 4 from J, leaving 18 bases between them. Germline CDR1 and CDR2: SGDLS and YYNGEE. The CDR3 is 16 amino acids.